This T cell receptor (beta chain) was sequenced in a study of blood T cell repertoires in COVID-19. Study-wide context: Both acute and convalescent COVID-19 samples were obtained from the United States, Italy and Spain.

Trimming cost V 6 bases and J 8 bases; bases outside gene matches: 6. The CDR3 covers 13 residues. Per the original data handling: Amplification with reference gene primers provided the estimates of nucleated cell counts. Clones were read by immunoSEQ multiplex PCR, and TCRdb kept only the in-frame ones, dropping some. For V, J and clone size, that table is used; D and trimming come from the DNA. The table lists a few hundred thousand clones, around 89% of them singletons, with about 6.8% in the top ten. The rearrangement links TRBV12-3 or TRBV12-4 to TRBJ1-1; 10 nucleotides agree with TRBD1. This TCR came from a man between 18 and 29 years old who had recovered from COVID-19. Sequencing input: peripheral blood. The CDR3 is CASRAGTGVEAFF. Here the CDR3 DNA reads TGTGCCAGCAGAGCCGGGACAGGGGTAGAAGCTTTCTTT.